This TCR beta chain was captured in a study of blood T cell repertoires in COVID-19. Background on the study: Researchers got acute and convalescent COVID-19 samples from the United States, Italy and Spain. From T cells, B-cell-depleted T cells, or PBMCs came the material, which was cDNA or gDNA.

Methods used by the authors: For nucleated cells, counts were estimated from reference gene primer amplification. Libraries were prepared by immunoSEQ multiplex PCR; TCRdb keeps only in-frame clonotypes and omits some of them. That table furnishes V, J and clone size, whereas the DNA furnished D and trimming. The profile shows approximately 37,000 clones, 70% to 90% of them singletons. V shed 7 bases, J shed 5 bases, and the junction held 2 bases outside the gene matches. Germline V gene lookup returns CDR1 WSHSY and CDR2 SAAADI. This CDR3 is 13 amino acids long. This TCR derives from a man in his forties or fifties with active COVID-19. Sequences were obtained from peripheral blood. The rearrangement uses TRBV10-2 and TRBJ2-2; TRBD2 matches at 9 bases. The CDR3 loop reads CASTAGGTGELFF. The CDR3 DNA follows: TGCGCCAGCACGGCGGGAGGGACCGGGGAGCTGTTTTTT.